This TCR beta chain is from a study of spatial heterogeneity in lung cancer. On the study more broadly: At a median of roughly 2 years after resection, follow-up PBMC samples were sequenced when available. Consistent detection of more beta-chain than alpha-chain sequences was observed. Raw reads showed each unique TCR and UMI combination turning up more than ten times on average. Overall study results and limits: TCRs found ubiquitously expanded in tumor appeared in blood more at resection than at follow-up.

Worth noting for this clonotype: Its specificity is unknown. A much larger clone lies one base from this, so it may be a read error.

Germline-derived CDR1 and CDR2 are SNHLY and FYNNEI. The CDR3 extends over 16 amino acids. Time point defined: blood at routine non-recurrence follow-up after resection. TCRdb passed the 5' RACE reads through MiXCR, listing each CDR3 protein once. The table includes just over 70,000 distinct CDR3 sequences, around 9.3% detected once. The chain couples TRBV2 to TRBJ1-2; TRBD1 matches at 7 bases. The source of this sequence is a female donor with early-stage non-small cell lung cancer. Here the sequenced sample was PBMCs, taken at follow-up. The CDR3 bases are TGTGCCAGCAGTGAAGCGCTTGCAGGGGGACTAATTGGCTACGCCTTC. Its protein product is CASSEALAGGLIGYAF.